A selection of T cell receptor beta chains follows, all from one sample in a study of vaccination and CD4 T cells after COVID-19. For these receptors, no antigen is known. Each CDR3 protein is one row after TCRdb ran MiXCR on the PCR reads. The sample records 21,000 or so distinct CDR3 sequences, 40% to 45% being singletons. Sequencing was done on a sample of CD4+ T cells from blood, cultured in vitro. These receptors were collected from a human donor who had recovered from COVID-19. CDR3s include the opening cysteine and the closing phenylalanine or tryptophan. The order of the fields is J gene, V gene, D gene, clone size, CDR3 DNA, CDR3 protein. D genes are given only for firm matches. Clone size, where shown, is once, few, many, or a class for clones that have expanded.

j_gene: TRBJ2-3
v_gene: TRBV2
d_gene: -
abundance: -
CDR3nt: TGTGCCAGCAGGTCGGGGGCCACAGATACGCAGTATTTT
CDR3aa: CASRSGATDTQYF

j_gene: TRBJ2-3
v_gene: TRBV10-3
d_gene: -
abundance: few
CDR3nt: TGTGCCATCAGTGAGGCGGAGGGCTTGGTAGATACGCAGTATTTT
CDR3aa: CAISEAEGLVDTQYF

j_gene: TRBJ2-7
v_gene: TRBV7-2
d_gene: TRBD2
abundance: few
CDR3nt: TGTGCCAGCAGCTTAGGGCTGGGACTAGCAAGCGAGCAGTACTTC
CDR3aa: CASSLGLGLASEQYF

j_gene: TRBJ2-2
v_gene: TRBV20-1
d_gene: -
abundance: -
CDR3nt: TGCAGTGCTAGAGATGGGCGGGACTTCACCGGGGAGCTGTTTTTT
CDR3aa: CSARDGRDFTGELFF

j_gene: TRBJ2-2
v_gene: TRBV12-3/TRBV12-4
d_gene: TRBD1
abundance: once
CDR3nt: TGTGCCAGCAGTTTAAGAACAGGGGGTCGGACCGGGGAGCTGTTTTTT
CDR3aa: CASSLRTGGRTGELFF

j_gene: TRBJ2-1
v_gene: TRBV27
d_gene: -
abundance: -
CDR3nt: TGTGCCAGCAGTTTATCGGGGTCAAGCTCCTACAATGAGCAGTTCTTC
CDR3aa: CASSLSGSSSYNEQFF

j_gene: TRBJ1-1
v_gene: TRBV28
d_gene: -
abundance: -
CDR3nt: TGTGCCAGCAGTTTTTCCCCCGGGTGGACTGAAGCTTTCTTT
CDR3aa: CASSFSPGWTEAFF

j_gene: TRBJ2-1
v_gene: TRBV28
d_gene: -
abundance: few
CDR3nt: TGTGCCAGCAGGTTGGGGAAGGGTTTGTACAATGAGCAGTTCTTC
CDR3aa: CASRLGKGLYNEQFF

j_gene: TRBJ1-5
v_gene: TRBV12-3/TRBV12-4
d_gene: -
abundance: once
CDR3nt: TGTGCCAGCAGGCCGGGACACAATCAGCCCCAGCATTTT
CDR3aa: CASRPGHNQPQHF

j_gene: TRBJ1-2
v_gene: TRBV6-2/TRBV6-3
d_gene: -
abundance: few
CDR3nt: TGTGCCAGCAGTTACTCGCCCGGGGCAGGCTATGGCTACACCTTC
CDR3aa: CASSYSPGAGYGYTF

j_gene: TRBJ2-1
v_gene: TRBV20-1
d_gene: TRBD2
abundance: -
CDR3nt: TGCAGTGCTAGAGATCGAGGGAGGGGATCCTACAATGAGCAGTTCTTC
CDR3aa: CSARDRGRGSYNEQFF

j_gene: TRBJ1-1
v_gene: TRBV6-1
d_gene: -
abundance: -
CDR3nt: TGTGTCAGCAGCGTGAAAAAACGGGATGAAGCTTTCTTT
CDR3aa: CVSSVKKRDEAFF

j_gene: TRBJ2-1
v_gene: TRBV12-3/TRBV12-4
d_gene: TRBD2
abundance: -
CDR3nt: TGTGCCAGCAGTTCGTCCCCTAGCGGGAGGTCCCTTGGTGAGCAGTTCTTC
CDR3aa: CASSSSPSGRSLGEQFF

j_gene: TRBJ1-4
v_gene: TRBV20-1
d_gene: TRBD1
abundance: few
CDR3nt: TGCAGTGCTAAGGGACAGGGGACTGAAAAACTGTTTTTT
CDR3aa: CSAKGQGTEKLFF

j_gene: TRBJ2-3
v_gene: TRBV7-3
d_gene: -
abundance: -
CDR3nt: TGTGCCAGCAGCTTAAGATCCTCTCGCAGCACAGATACGCAGTATTTT
CDR3aa: CASSLRSSRSTDTQYF

j_gene: TRBJ2-1
v_gene: TRBV28
d_gene: -
abundance: -
CDR3nt: TGTGCCAGCAGAAACCCCGGACAGGAGCAGTTCTTC
CDR3aa: CASRNPGQEQFF

j_gene: TRBJ1-5
v_gene: TRBV20-1
d_gene: TRBD1
abundance: -
CDR3nt: TGCAGTGCTAGAGATCTAGGCCTCGGACAGGTTAATAATCAGCCCCAGCATTTT
CDR3aa: CSARDLGLGQVNNQPQHF

j_gene: TRBJ1-5
v_gene: TRBV19
d_gene: TRBD1
abundance: few
CDR3nt: TGTGCCAGTAGACAGACAGGGTCAGGGCAGCCCCAGCATTTT
CDR3aa: CASRQTGSGQPQHF

j_gene: TRBJ2-5
v_gene: TRBV2
d_gene: -
abundance: few
CDR3nt: TGTGCCAGCAGTGAACTAGCCGGTGAGACCCAGTACTTC
CDR3aa: CASSELAGETQYF

j_gene: TRBJ2-7
v_gene: TRBV6-1
d_gene: -
abundance: few
CDR3nt: TGTGCCAGCAGTGAGATATTAGCGAACGAGCAGTACTTC
CDR3aa: CASSEILANEQYF

j_gene: TRBJ2-7
v_gene: TRBV20-1
d_gene: -
abundance: -
CDR3nt: TGCAGTGCTAGACGACAGGCCCTAACCTACGAGCAGTACTTC
CDR3aa: CSARRQALTYEQYF

j_gene: TRBJ1-4
v_gene: TRBV20-1
d_gene: -
abundance: -
CDR3nt: TGCAGTGCCCACGCTCCTAATGAAAAACTGTTTTTT
CDR3aa: CSAHAPNEKLFF

j_gene: TRBJ2-5
v_gene: TRBV28
d_gene: -
abundance: -
CDR3nt: TGTGCCAGCAGGAAAGGAGGTCTAGAGACCCAGTACTTC
CDR3aa: CASRKGGLETQYF

j_gene: TRBJ2-1
v_gene: TRBV11-3
d_gene: TRBD2
abundance: -
CDR3nt: TGTGCCAGCAGCTTAGCGGGAGGGCCTTACAATGAGCAGTTCTTC
CDR3aa: CASSLAGGPYNEQFF

j_gene: TRBJ2-1
v_gene: TRBV11-1
d_gene: TRBD2
abundance: few
CDR3nt: TGTGCCAGCAGCCCGCGACTAGCGGGGGGGTCAAATGAGCAGTTCTTC
CDR3aa: CASSPRLAGGSNEQFF

j_gene: TRBJ2-1
v_gene: TRBV7-9
d_gene: -
abundance: -
CDR3nt: TGTGCCAGCAGCTCCCTTGTAGTGTTGCTAAACTACAATGAGCAGTTCTTC
CDR3aa: CASSSLVVLLNYNEQFF

j_gene: TRBJ2-5
v_gene: TRBV28
d_gene: -
abundance: -
CDR3nt: TGTGCCAGCAGTCCCCAGACAGCTCAAGAGACCCAGTACTTC
CDR3aa: CASSPQTAQETQYF

j_gene: TRBJ1-1
v_gene: TRBV11-3
d_gene: -
abundance: -
CDR3nt: TGTGCCAGCAGCTTGGGGCCGATAGACACTGAAGCTTTCTTT
CDR3aa: CASSLGPIDTEAFF

j_gene: TRBJ2-5
v_gene: TRBV6-1
d_gene: -
abundance: -
CDR3nt: TGTGCCAGCAGTGATGCAGGCCACGGGACCCAGTACTTC
CDR3aa: CASSDAGHGTQYF

j_gene: TRBJ1-5
v_gene: TRBV27
d_gene: -
abundance: few
CDR3nt: TGTGCCAGCAGTACACAGGGACGCCAGCCCCAGCATTTT
CDR3aa: CASSTQGRQPQHF

j_gene: TRBJ2-7
v_gene: TRBV7-8
d_gene: -
abundance: -
CDR3nt: TGTGCCAGCAGCTGGTCCACCCGAAAGGTATACTTC
CDR3aa: CASSWSTRKVYF